Each of the 25 T cell receptor beta chains below was sequenced from the same sample in a study. TCRdb recomputed calls from the 5' RACE reads with MiXCR, one row per CDR3 protein. The table shows fewer than 65,000 distinct CDR3 sequences, with just under 30% occurring only once. The material sequenced was tumor-infiltrating naive CD4+ T cells sorted from the breast tumor. The subset is: naive CD4+ T cells, CD4+CD45RA+CD25-. Source of these receptors: a female donor with breast cancer.

There are a few counts of this clonotype. The rearrangement uses TRBV4-1 and TRBJ2-1; tentative D call: TRBD2 (6 bases). The CDR3 consists of 14 residues. In germline, CDR1 is MGHRA, CDR2 YSYEKL. V lost 3 bases and J 5 bases, leaving 11 bases between the germline ends. In DNA form, the CDR3 reads TGCGCCAGCAGCCATGGGACTTATCACAATGAGCAGTTCTTC. Residues: CASSHGTYHNEQFF.

The chain recombines TRBV7-2 with TRBJ1-2, with D unclear. The CDR3 spans 13 residues. Trimming removed 0 bases from V and 8 bases from J, with 10 bases in between. Germline CDR1 reads SGHTA; CDR2 reads FQGNSA. CDR3 residues: CASSLARELGYTF. The DNA of the CDR3 is TGTGCCAGCAGCTTAGCCAGAGAGCTAGGCTACACCTTC.

The rearrangement links TRBV7-2 to TRBJ2-2; D is unclear. The germline gives CDR1 SGHTA, CDR2 FQGNSA. Trimming removed 5 bases from V and 4 bases from J, with 8 bases in between. The CDR3 has 13 residues. CDR3 region: CASSVDGTGELFF. Written as DNA, the CDR3 is TGTGCCAGCAGCGTCGACGGCACCGGGGAGCTGTTTTTT.

This clonotype showed up just a few times. V gene TRBV5-1 combines with J gene TRBJ2-1; D is unresolved. Germline V lookup: CDR1 SGHRS, CDR2 YFSETQ. The CDR3 consists of 13 residues. V lost 0 bases and J 9 bases, leaving 10 bases between the germline ends. The CDR3 loop reads CASSLVGFSEQFF. The CDR3 region has the DNA TGCGCCAGCAGCTTGGTTGGGTTCAGTGAGCAGTTCTTC.

The chain joins TRBV11-2 to TRBJ1-1; D unclear. CDR3 length: 13 amino acids. CDR1 is SGHAT and CDR2 is FQNNGV in the germline V gene. The ends were cut back, 5 bases at V and 2 bases at J, with 9 bases in the middle. The CDR3 protein is CASSPSSNTEAFF. The CDR3 DNA follows: TGTGCCAGCAGCCCCAGCAGCAACACTGAAGCTTTCTTT.

This clonotype was seen a few times. The V and J genes are TRBV5-1 and TRBJ2-7, with unresolved D. With 0 bases removed from V and 0 bases from J, the gap between germline ends came to 7 bases. Germline V lookup: CDR1 SGHRS, CDR2 YFSETQ. The CDR3 runs 14 residues. The CDR3 DNA reads TGCGCCAGCAGCTTGGGGGTCAGCTCCTACGAGCAGTACTTC. It is translated as CASSLGVSSYEQYF. Variable domain in full (rest from reference TRBV5-1 and TRBJ2-7): KAGVTQTPRYLIKTRGQQVTLSCSPISGHRSVSWYQQTPGQGLQFLFEYFSETQRNKGNFPGRFSGRQFSNSRSEMNVSTLELGDSALYLCASSLGVSSYEQYFGPGTRLTVT.

This clonotype was counted only a few times. The V and J genes are TRBV9 and TRBJ2-2; D remains unclear. This CDR3 contains 15 residues. Germline V gives CDR1 SGDLS, CDR2 YYNGEE. V lost 4 bases and J lost 4, with 14 bases in between. The CDR3 DNA reads as TGTGCCAGCAGCCCCCTGTGGGTAGGCACCGGGGAGCTGTTTTTT. Translation: CASSPLWVGTGELFF.

This clonotype was recorded a few times. This sequence joins TRBV29-1 and TRBJ1-2; TRBD1 is a possible D gene (5 bases). The CDR3 extends over 13 amino acids. V was trimmed by 0 bases and J by 7 bases, leaving 12 bases between them. CDR1 SQVTM and CDR2 ANQGSEA come from the germline V gene. The CDR3 sequence: CSVEDAGQRGYTF. CDR3 nucleotide sequence: TGCAGCGTTGAAGACGCGGGGCAACGTGGCTACACCTTC.

In its sample, this clonotype was seen many times. The V gene is TRBV5-6, the J gene TRBJ2-6; possibly TRBD1 for D (7 bases). CDR3 length: 19 residues. The germline V gene encodes CDR1 SGHDT and CDR2 YYEEEE. Trimming took off 0 bases at V and 0 bases at J, with 16 bases between the two ends. The CDR3 DNA sequence: TGTGCCAGCAGCTTGGGCGGGAACAGGGGATTCTCTGGGGCCAACGTCCTGACTTTC. Amino acids: CASSLGGNRGFSGANVLTF. Looking up the rest from reference TRBV5-6 and TRBJ2-6 gives the full variable domain: DAGVTQSPTHLIKTRGQQVTLRCSPKSGHDTVSWYQQALGQGPQFIFQYYEEEERQRGNFPDRFSGHQFPNYSSELNVNALLLGDSALYLCASSLGGNRGFSGANVLTFGAGSRLTVL.

The J gene is TRBJ2-2, the V gene TRBV9, with D perhaps matching TRBD2 (5 bases). The germline gives CDR1 SGDLS, CDR2 YYNGEE. There are 13 residues in the CDR3. Between the trimmed V and J ends, which lost 7 bases and 2 bases, there was a span of 9 bases. CDR3 nucleotides: TGTGCCAGCTCCCTAGCTAACACCGGGGAGCTGTTTTTT. The encoded protein is CASSLANTGELFF.

This clonotype was picked up a small number of times. This sequence joins TRBV29-1 and TRBJ1-2, with 7 nucleotides matching TRBD1. V lost 5 bases and J lost 8; bases outside the gene matches: 5. Germline CDR1 is SQVTM and CDR2 is ANQGSEA. CDR3 size: 11 residues. The CDR3 DNA reads as TGCAGCGTTTTTGGACAGGAAGGCTACACCTTC. Translating it yields CSVFGQEGYTF. The variable domain in full, with the rest retrieved from reference TRBV29-1 and TRBJ1-2, is SAVISQKPSRDICQRGTSLTIQCQVDSQVTMMFWYRQQPGQSLTLIATANQGSEATYESGFVIDKFPISRPNLTFSTLTVSNMSPEDSSIYLCSVFGQEGYTFGSGTRLTVV.

The chain joins TRBV12-3 or TRBV12-4 to TRBJ1-5; D is unresolved. V was pared by 7 bases and J by 3 bases, with 22 bases between. CDR3 length equals 17 residues. The CDR3 reads CASNLRASQGPNQPQHF. CDR3 bases: TGTGCCAGCAACCTCCGGGCGTCACAAGGACCCAATCAGCCCCAGCATTTT.

This clonotype was seen many times. The chain couples TRBV5-1 to TRBJ1-1, with 8 bases identical to TRBD1. This CDR3 has 14 residues. Germline values: CDR1 SGHRS, CDR2 YFSETQ. After removal of 4 bases from V and 1 base from J, the junction contained 3 bases not matched to a gene. CDR3 sequence reads: CASSVDRGNTEAFF. CDR3 coding DNA: TGCGCCAGCAGCGTCGACAGGGGGAACACTGAAGCTTTCTTT.

V and J are TRBV4-1 and TRBJ1-1, with D hard to call. Germline V lookup: CDR1 MGHRA, CDR2 YSYEKL. The CDR3 is 16 residues long. V was trimmed by 2 bases and J by 6 bases, leaving 19 bases between them. CDR3 DNA: TGCGCCAGCAGCCAATCCTCCCGGGTTTGGGTTTCTGAAGCTTTCTTT. Its protein product is CASSQSSRVWVSEAFF.

At least ten counts were recorded for this clonotype. The V call is TRBV27, the J call TRBJ2-2; D perhaps matches TRBD1 (6 bases). This CDR3 has 13 amino acids. Germline V lookup: CDR1 MNHEY, CDR2 SMNVEV (reference sequence). CDR3 in amino acids: CGAGRGGTGELFF. Written as DNA, the CDR3 is TGTGGAGCAGGAAGAGGGGGCACCGGGGAGCTGTTTTTT.

CDR3 coding DNA: TGTGCCAGCAGCCCGTGGACAGATATGACAGATACGCAGTATTTT. Encoded protein: CASSPWTDMTDTQYF. The gene calls are TRBV3-1 and TRBJ2-3; tentatively, D is TRBD1 (6 bases). Trimming stripped 4 bases from V and 3 bases from J, with 14 bases between. The CDR3 covers 15 residues. Germline loops: CDR1 LGHDT, CDR2 YNNKEL (reference sequence).

This clonotype was seen ten or more times. The chain recombines TRBV2 with TRBJ1-1; D not resolved. Germline CDR1 reads SNHLY; CDR2 reads FYNNEI. Trimming cost V 5 bases and J 5 bases, with 9 bases left between them. This CDR3 has 12 residues. CDR3 region: CASSREGTEAFF. CDR3 DNA sequence: TGTGCCAGCAGTCGAGAGGGAACTGAAGCTTTCTTT.

The chain recombines TRBV20-1 with TRBJ2-5; 7 bases map to TRBD2. V gave up 5 bases and J gave up 2 bases; unmatched junction bases: 11. This CDR3 is 15 amino acids long. Germline V lookup: CDR1 DFQATT, CDR2 SNEGSKA (reference sequence). The CDR3 is CSADLAGAGQETQYF. Here the CDR3 DNA reads TGCAGTGCTGACCTTGCGGGAGCGGGGCAAGAGACCCAGTACTTC.

This clonotype was counted only a few times. The rearrangement links TRBV7-9 to TRBJ2-7, with 12 bases matching TRBD2. The CDR3 has 15 amino acids. V gave up 5 bases and J gave up 5 bases; unmatched junction bases: 7. Germline lookup yields CDR1 SEHNR and CDR2 FQNEAQ (reference sequence). The CDR3 here is CASSPSGGASNEQYF. The CDR3 coding sequence is TGTGCCAGCAGCCCTAGCGGGGGGGCCAGTAACGAGCAGTACTTC. The full variable domain, in which reference TRBV7-9 and TRBJ2-7 provide the parts outside the CDR3, is DTGVSQNPRHKITKRGQNVTFRCDPISEHNRLYWYRQTLGQGPEFLTYFQNEAQLEKSRLLSDRFSAERPKGSFSTLEIQRTEQGDSAMYLCASSPSGGASNEQYFGPGTRLTVT.

Only one count was recorded for this clonotype. This may be a read error: a much more frequent sequence differs by one nucleotide. V and J are TRBV12-3 or TRBV12-4 and TRBJ1-2; D remains ambiguous. The CDR3 consists of 13 residues. V was pared by 2 bases and J by 10 bases, with 14 bases between. CDR3: CASSLQLGIIYTF. CDR3 coding DNA: TGTGCCAGCAGTTTACAGCTGGGGATAATCTACACCTTC.

On this clonotype: A much bigger clone sits one base away, suggesting this may be a read error. The missing conserved phenylalanine or tryptophan at the end of this CDR3 makes a read error likely. V is TRBV24-1 and J is TRBJ2-5, with D perhaps TRBD1 (6 bases). Trimming took off 0 bases at V and 5 bases at J, with 18 bases between the two ends. This CDR3 spans 17 amino acids. Germline values: CDR1 KGHDR, CDR2 SFDVKD. CDR3 loop: CATSDLRSGPGAETQYY. The DNA of the CDR3 is TGTGCCACCAGTGATTTGCGATCCGGGCCAGGGGCGGAGACCCAGTACTAC.

The CDR3 protein is CASRERASNEKLFF. The CDR3 DNA is TGTGCCAGCAGAGAGCGGGCCTCTAATGAAAAACTGTTTTTT. This chain joins TRBV2 and TRBJ1-4, with D unclear. The V gene lost 6 bases and the J gene lost 3 bases, with 11 bases spanning the gap. The germline V gene has CDR1 SNHLY and CDR2 FYNNEI. CDR3 size: 14 residues.

V gene TRBV6-5 combines with J gene TRBJ1-2, with D maybe TRBD1 (5 bases). The V end was cut by 0 bases, the J end by 6 bases, with 11 bases between. Germline V gene sequence: CDR1 MNHEY, CDR2 SVGAGI. The CDR3 is made up of 14 amino acids. This CDR3 is CASSYSPGIDGYTF. CDR3 sequence (DNA): TGTGCCAGCAGTTACTCCCCAGGGATAGATGGCTACACCTTC.

This chain connects TRBV10-2 to TRBJ2-2; TRBD2 aligns across 8 bases. CDR1 is WSHSY, CDR2 SAAADI, per germline. The CDR3 runs to 15 residues. V was pared by 3 bases and J by 0 bases, with 0 bases of the junction left unmatched. The CDR3: CASSEAGANTGELFF. The CDR3 DNA reads TGCGCCAGCAGTGAAGCGGGGGCGAACACCGGGGAGCTGTTTTTT.

The chain has TRBV6-5 and TRBJ2-7, with 7 bases aligning to TRBD1. CDR3 length equals 14 residues. Per germline, CDR1 MNHEY and CDR2 SVGAGI. V was pared by 6 bases and J by 2 bases, with 7 bases of the junction left unmatched. Here the CDR3 DNA reads TGTGCCAGCAGACCCCACAGGGGCCCCTACGAGCAGTACTTC. It codes for CASRPHRGPYEQYF.